The 12 T cell receptor beta chains given below trace back to one sample, sequenced in a study of blood T cell repertoires in COVID-19. The protocol was immunoSEQ multiplex PCR, while the TCRdb copy is restricted to in-frame clones and leaves out a portion. Of 150,000 to 200,000 clones listed, approximately 92% are singletons. Material: peripheral blood. The receptor set was obtained from a woman between 50 and 59 years old with acute or convalescent COVID-19.

The rearrangement joins TRBV5-1 to TRBJ2-5, with D possibly TRBD2 on 5 matching bases. Between the trimmed V and J ends, which lost 1 base and 4 bases, there was a span of 14 bases. This CDR3 comprises 15 residues. Germline lookup yields CDR1 SGHRS and CDR2 YFSETQ. The CDR3 region has the DNA TGCGCCAGCAGCTTGACTTGGACTGAAGGAGAGACCCAGTACTTC. Protein: CASSLTWTEGETQYF.

The chain couples TRBV10-3 to TRBJ1-3, with D unclear. The germline V gene encodes CDR1 ENHRY and CDR2 SYGVKD. The CDR3 is 14 amino acids. V lost 3 bases and J lost 0, with 6 bases in between. DNA of the CDR3: TGTGCCATCAGTGACGGGAGCTCTGGAAACACCATATATTTT. This translates into CAISDGSSGNTIYF.

The chain combines TRBV30 with TRBJ1-1; D possibly corresponds to TRBD1 (5 bases). Trimming left V 4 bases short and J 6 bases short, with 12 bases between. The CDR3 is 12 amino acids. CDR1 is GTSNPN and CDR2 is SVGIG in the germline V gene (reference sequence). CDR3: CAWNQGGPEAFF. The CDR3 DNA reads as TGTGCCTGGAATCAGGGAGGACCTGAAGCTTTCTTT.

The chain has TRBV19 and TRBJ2-4; TRBD2 matches at 12 bases. Trimming cost V 6 bases and J 7 bases; bases outside gene matches: 7. Germline values: CDR1 LNHDA, CDR2 SQIVND (reference sequence). CDR3 length: 15 residues. In nucleotides, the CDR3 is TGTGCCAGTAGCACCATTGGACTAGCGGGGAACATTCAGTACTTC. Encoded protein: CASSTIGLAGNIQYF.

This clone appeared once. The sample carries other DNA sequences with the same CDR3. The chain couples TRBV19 to TRBJ1-1; no firm D call. The CDR3 has 13 residues. Trimming removed 3 bases from V and 0 bases from J, with 5 bases in between. The germline V gene has CDR1 LNHDA and CDR2 SQIVND (reference sequence). The CDR3 DNA follows: TGTGCCAGTAGTATGAGTTTGAACACTGAAGCTTTCTTT. It yields the protein CASSMSLNTEAFF. The full variable domain, with the rest looked up from reference TRBV19 and TRBJ1-1, is DGGITQSPKYLFRKEGQNVTLSCEQNLNHDAMYWYRQDPGQGLRLIYYSQIVNDFQKGDIAEGYSVSREKKESFPLTVTSAQKNPTAFYLCASSMSLNTEAFFGQGTRLTVV.

The V and J genes are TRBV30 and TRBJ1-2, with 7 bases matching TRBD1. Germline-derived CDR1 and CDR2 are GTSNPN and SVGIG (reference sequence). The CDR3 extends over 11 amino acids. V was pared by 3 bases and J by 6 bases, with 1 base of the junction left unmatched. The CDR3 is CAWSDRDGYTF. The CDR3 DNA is TGTGCCTGGAGCGACAGGGATGGCTACACCTTC.

The CDR3 DNA reads as TGTGCCTGGGCGAGCGGGGCAAACAATGAGCAGTTCTTC. Protein product: CAWASGANNEQFF. V usage is TRBV30 and J usage is TRBJ2-1; TRBD2 aligns across 7 bases. The CDR3 is 13 residues long. The V and J ends lost 5 bases and 5 bases, in that order; junction bases with no gene match: 6. Germline lookup yields CDR1 GTSNPN and CDR2 SVGIG (reference sequence).

DNA for the CDR3: TGTGCCAGCAGTTACTCGGGGGCGGGCAATCAGCCCCAGCATTTT. Its translation is CASSYSGAGNQPQHF. This sequence joins TRBV6-5 and TRBJ1-5; possible D gene TRBD1, 6 bases. CDR1 MNHEY and CDR2 SVGAGI come from the germline V gene. The CDR3 sequence is 15 residues long. Trimming cost V 0 bases and J 2 bases, with 8 bases left between them.

The V gene is TRBV30, the J gene TRBJ1-1; D is perhaps TRBD1 (5 bases). Trimming removed 2 bases from V and 5 bases from J, with 9 bases in between. The germline CDR1 and CDR2 sequences are GTSNPN and SVGIG (reference sequence). The length of the CDR3 is 12 residues. The CDR3 sequence is CAWSIGDTEAFF. CDR3 nucleotides: TGTGCCTGGAGTATAGGGGATACTGAAGCTTTCTTT.

V is TRBV11-2 and J is TRBJ1-5, with D possibly TRBD1 on 6 matching bases. The CDR3 loop spans 14 amino acids. Germline values: CDR1 SGHAT, CDR2 FQNNGV. Trimming removed 5 bases from V and 1 base from J, with 9 bases in between. The CDR3 spells CASSDQGSNQPQHF. CDR3 DNA sequence: TGTGCCAGCAGCGATCAGGGGAGCAATCAGCCCCAGCATTTT.

The chain employs TRBV18 and TRBJ2-6, with D tentatively TRBD1 (5 bases). With 2 bases removed from V and 3 bases from J, the gap between germline ends came to 8 bases. This CDR3 has 15 residues. Germline-derived CDR1 and CDR2 are KGHSH and LQKENI. This CDR3 reads CASSPAGIGANVLTF. For the CDR3, the DNA is TGTGCCAGCTCACCAGCAGGGATTGGGGCCAACGTCCTGACTTTC. The full variable domain, completed using reference TRBV18 and TRBJ2-6, is NAGVMQNPRHLVRRRGQEARLRCSPMKGHSHVYWYRQLPEEGLKFMVYLQKENIIDESGMPKERFSAEFPKEGPSILRIQQVVRGDSAAYFCASSPAGIGANVLTFGAGSRLTVL.

The rearrangement joins TRBV7-5 to TRBJ2-3; the table's D call TRBD1 went unverified against the DNA. TRBV7-5 is recorded as a pseudogene. This CDR3 has 17 residues. The CDR3: CARSLGQWGRRTDTQYF. The DNA of the CDR3 is TGTGCCAGAAGCTTAGGACAATGGGGCAGGCGCACAGATACGCAGTATTTT.